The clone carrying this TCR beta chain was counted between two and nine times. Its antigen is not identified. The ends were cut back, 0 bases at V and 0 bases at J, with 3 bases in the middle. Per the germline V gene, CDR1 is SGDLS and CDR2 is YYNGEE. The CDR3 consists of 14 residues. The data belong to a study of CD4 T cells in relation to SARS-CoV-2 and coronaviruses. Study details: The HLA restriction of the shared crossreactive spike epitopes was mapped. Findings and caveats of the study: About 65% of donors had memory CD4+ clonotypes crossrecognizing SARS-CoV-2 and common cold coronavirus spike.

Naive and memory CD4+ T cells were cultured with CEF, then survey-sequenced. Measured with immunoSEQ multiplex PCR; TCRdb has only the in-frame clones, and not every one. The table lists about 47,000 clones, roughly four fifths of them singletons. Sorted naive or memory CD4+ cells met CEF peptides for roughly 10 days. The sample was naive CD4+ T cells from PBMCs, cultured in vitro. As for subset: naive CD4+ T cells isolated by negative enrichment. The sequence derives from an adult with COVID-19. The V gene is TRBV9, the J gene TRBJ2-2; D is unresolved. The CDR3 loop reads CASSVGPNTGELFF. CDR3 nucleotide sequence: TGTGCCAGCAGCGTAGGACCGAACACCGGGGAGCTGTTTTTT.